The TCR beta chain described here comes from a study of identical twins. The CDR3 is 16 residues long. V shed 5 bases, J shed 6 bases, and the junction held 18 bases outside the gene matches. The germline CDR1 and CDR2 sequences are DFQATT and SNEGSKA (reference sequence). Regarding this clonotype: No antigen is known for it.

Study-wide results and limits: Abundant beta clonotypes from cord blood had fewer insertions, unlike memory repertoires, which showed none.

TCRdb re-called the 5' RACE reads through MiXCR, storing one row per CDR3 protein. Of 1.5 million or so distinct CDR3 sequences detected, around 29% appear once; the ten largest clones hold more than 0.25%. The clonotype was recovered from a newborn girl in good health. The material sequenced was cord blood. The chain links TRBV20-1 to TRBJ1-2, with TRBD1 matching 7 bases. The CDR3 DNA is TGCAGTGCTGGACTCTCCAGAACACAGGGGAGGAATGGCTACACCTTC. As protein: CSAGLSRTQGRNGYTF.